Below, 8 T cell receptor beta chains from the same sample are listed, as sequenced in a study of blood T cell repertoires in COVID-19 (dated by TCRdb to the early 2020s). Libraries were built with the immunoSEQ multiplex PCR assay. TCRdb took this table from immuneACCESS and kept in-frame rearrangements with V and J called. Such tables lack part of the clones; where checked against another copy, unresolved V genes explain under half of the gap, and the rest is unexplained. This sample is represented by a few hundred thousand clones; about 92% of them were singletons. The biggest ten clones account for 0.55% to 0.75% of the sample. The sample taken for sequencing was PBMCs or T cells enriched from blood (not recorded which). The receptors originated from a man between 18 and 35 years old who had recovered from COVID-19.

The chain has TRBV10-3 and TRBJ1-5; D unclear. Trimming took 2 bases from V and 1 from J, leaving 9 bases between them. The germline V gene encodes CDR1 ENHRY and CDR2 SYGVKD. This CDR3 has 15 residues. The CDR3 reads CAISETSGSNQPQHF. DNA for the CDR3: TGTGCCATCAGTGAGACGTCAGGAAGCAATCAGCCCCAGCATTTT.

The rearrangement links TRBV3-1 (or the pseudogene TRBV3-2) to TRBJ1-4; 9 bases fit TRBD1. The CDR3 spans 14 residues. Trimming took 4 bases from V and 12 from J; bases not matched to a gene: 9. Germline V gene data show CDR1 as LGHDT and CDR2 as YNNKEL (reference sequence). Written as DNA, the CDR3 is TGTGCCAGCAGCCCCGGGACAGGGCTTGGGGAACTGTTTTTT. Translation: CASSPGTGLGELFF.

This clone was found once. Written as DNA, the CDR3 is TGTGCCAGCAGTTTATGGCAGGGGAACACTGAAGCTTTCTTT. Its protein is CASSLWQGNTEAFF. The chain carries TRBV28 and TRBJ1-1, with a possible D match to TRBD1 (5 bases). Per germline, CDR1 MDHEN and CDR2 SYDVKM. This CDR3 contains 14 residues. V was cut by 0 bases and J by 1 base, with 6 bases left in between. The full variable domain, completed using reference TRBV28 and TRBJ1-1, is DVKVTQSSRYLVKRTGEKVFLECVQDMDHENMFWYRQDPGLGLRLIYFSYDVKMKEKGDIPEGYSVSREKKERFSLILESASTNQTSMYLCASSLWQGNTEAFFGQGTRLTVV.

The rearrangement links TRBV5-1 to TRBJ1-1; D gene unclear. CDR1 and CDR2 from the germline V gene are SGHRS and YFSETQ. V lost 4 bases, J lost 4 bases, and 23 bases lay in between. The CDR3 length is 17 residues. CDR3 protein: CASSLATGKTEGTEAFF. The DNA for the CDR3 is TGCGCCAGCAGCCTTGCGACGGGAAAAACGGAGGGCACTGAAGCTTTCTTT.

The chain couples TRBV3-1 (or the pseudogene TRBV3-2) to TRBJ2-7; 10 nucleotides line up with TRBD2. Germline V gives CDR1 LGHDT, CDR2 YNNKEL (reference sequence). The CDR3 has 14 residues. Trimming at V came to 2 bases and at J to 7 bases, leaving 5 bases not matched to a gene. This chain's CDR3 is CASSQLAGAGEQYF. The CDR3 nucleotides read TGTGCCAGCAGCCAACTAGCGGGAGCCGGGGAGCAGTACTTC.

Only one count was recorded for this clone. In the same sample, other DNA sequences code for this CDR3. The chain links TRBV28 to TRBJ1-5, with 9 bases that match TRBD1. Germline V gene sequence: CDR1 MDHEN, CDR2 SYDVKM. The V gene end was trimmed by 5 bases and the J gene end by 7 bases; junction bases not matched to a gene: 6. The CDR3 has 14 amino acids. DNA of the CDR3: TGTGCCAGCAGTCTGGACAGGGGCGGGCAGCCCCAGCATTTT. Translation gives CASSLDRGGQPQHF. Filled out from reference TRBV28 and TRBJ1-5, the complete variable domain reads DVKVTQSSRYLVKRTGEKVFLECVQDMDHENMFWYRQDPGLGLRLIYFSYDVKMKEKGDIPEGYSVSREKKERFSLILESASTNQTSMYLCASSLDRGGQPQHFGDGTRLSIL.

This chain uses TRBV12-3 or TRBV12-4 with TRBJ1-5; D uncertain. This CDR3 is built from 13 residues. Between the trimmed V and J ends, which lost 7 bases and 5 bases, there was a span of 12 bases. The CDR3 is CASTPTAYQPQHF. The DNA of the CDR3 is TGTGCCAGCACCCCCACAGCATATCAGCCCCAGCATTTT.

The J gene is TRBJ1-1, the V gene TRBV18, with TRBD1 matching over 8 bases. J lost 1 base, V lost 4 bases, and 5 bases had no gene match. The CDR3 has 15 amino acids. Germline CDR1 KGHSH, CDR2 LQKENI. The CDR3 nucleotides read TGTGCCAGCTCACAACACAGGGGGGGGAACACTGAAGCTTTCTTT. The encoded protein is CASSQHRGGNTEAFF.